This T cell receptor (beta chain) derives from a study of blood T cell repertoires in COVID-19 (dated by TCRdb to between 2020 and 2021). About the investigation overall: The collaborator samples originated in the United States, Italy and Spain and spanned the acute and convalescent phases of COVID-19. The prospective study material was composed of cDNA or gDNA derived from T cells, B-cell-depleted T cells, or PBMCs. Where available, HLA class I and class II types were obtained from metadata supplied by the sample provider rather than from assay-based typing. Nearly every sample came with metadata listing a de-identified subject ID, COVID-19 status, age in years and sex. Deeply sampled blood TCRbeta repertoires from subjects exposed to, actively infected with, or recovered from COVID-19 were included in the dataset. Samples came from the ongoing ImmuneRACE study (first 160 participants) plus 1,254 subjects from 6 global collaborators. The repertoires were released in a freely available public database meant as a resource for research on the immune response to SARS-CoV-2.

Trimming at the junction amounts to 3 bases on V and 2 bases on J, and the germline ends lie 10 bases apart. The germline V gene gives CDR1 as MNHNS and CDR2 as SASEGT. From its cysteine to its phenylalanine, the CDR3 spans 14 amino acids. The sequence is cut down to CDR3 DNA, 42 bases in frame from base 1. Each collaborating institution followed its own protocols to collect whole blood in K2EDTA tubes. For TCRbeta analysis, collaborator samples were shipped as frozen whole blood, as isolated PBMCs, or as DNA extracted from either sample type. General findings and caveats noted by the study authors: The amount of clinical and demographic metadata varied by source and participant and was provided uncurated.

TCRbeta CDR3 regions were amplified from genomic DNA by means of the immunoSEQ Assay, a bias-controlled multiplex PCR. In the source study's methods: The number of nucleated cells in each sample was estimated from the amplification of reference gene primers within the assay. To quantify the absolute abundance of each unique TCRbeta CDR3 rearrangement, sequence reads were collapsed and filtered. Productive Simpson clonality was computed per sample as the square root of Simpson's diversity index over productive rearrangements. In TCRdb, the immuneACCESS table is reduced to in-frame sequences with V and J assigned. These tables do not hold every clone; where another copy was compared, an unresolved V gene accounts for under half, and the others remain unexplained. Clone size and the V and J calls come from that table; the DNA yielded D and trimming. This sample lists approximately 340,000 clones; over 70% were detected once. The top ten clones comprise 2.5% to 3% of the sample.

As concerns this clone: Its antigen is currently not known. Nothing much larger sits one base from this clone, and base qualities are not available.

The chain was built from TRBV6-1 and TRBJ1-1; a confident D gene designation cannot be given. The clonotype was recovered from a man aged 25 to 45 with active or convalescent COVID-19. The sequencing input was peripheral blood. This receptor has the CDR3 CASSEWRANTEAFF. The nucleotide sequence is TGTGCCAGCAGTGAGTGGAGGGCAAACACTGAAGCTTTCTTT.